The clone carrying this TCR beta chain was recorded a few times. TCRdb keeps only in-frame clones here, not all; method: immunoSEQ multiplex PCR. The repertoire holds more than 2,000,000 clones, with roughly 92% as singletons. V shed 5 bases, J shed 7 bases, and the junction held 10 bases outside the gene matches. CDR1 SEHNR and CDR2 FQNEAQ come from the germline V gene (reference sequence). The CDR3 runs to 14 residues. This record comes from a study of shared clonotypes between healthy human individuals. The sample comprised naive CD4+ T cells sorted from blood. Noted subset: CD45RA+ positively selected. The chain carries TRBV7-9 and TRBJ1-1; 7 positions agree with TRBD1. This TCR was sampled from a man aged 18 to 29 in good health. The CDR3 DNA reads as TGTGCCAGCAGCGCCGGGACAGATTACAATGAAGCTTTCTTT. This translates into CASSAGTDYNEAFF.